The 32 T cell receptor beta chains listed next were all sequenced from one sample in a study of CD8+CD57+ T cells in acquired aplastic anemia. The template for TCR beta VDJ and CDR3 sequence profiling was genomic DNA. TCRdb itself ran the reads through MiXCR, one entry per CDR3 protein. The table records around 230,000 distinct CDR3 sequences, about 59% of them present only once. The sequenced sample consisted of sorted CD4+, CD8+, or CD8+CD57+ T cells (not recorded which) from PBMCs. These receptors were collected from a human donor in good health.

This clonotype was detected once. Compared with germline, one end of the junction differs, possibly owing to a read error. The chain recombines TRBV7-3 with TRBJ2-5, with 8 bases matching TRBD2. CDR1 is SGHTA, CDR2 FQGTGA, per germline. CDR3 size: 11 residues. The DNA for the CDR3 is TGTGCCAGCAGCCTCCGGGGGGGGGTCTTTTTC. Translation: CASSLRGGVFF. The full variable domain, completed using reference TRBV7-3 and TRBJ2-5, is GAGVSQTPSNKVTEKGKYVELRCDPISGHTALYWYRQSLGQGPEFLIYFQGTGAADDSGLPNDRFFAVRPEGSVSTLKIQRTERGDSAVYLCASSLRGGVFFGPGTRLLVL.

This clonotype was detected many times. V usage is TRBV7-2 and J usage is TRBJ2-3; D unclear. With 0 bases removed from V and 2 bases from J, the gap between germline ends came to 9 bases. Looked up from germline, CDR1 is SGHTA and CDR2 is FQGNSA. CDR3 length equals 15 residues. DNA for the CDR3: TGTGCCAGCAGCTTAGCCCTCGCGTTCACAGATACGCAGTATTTT. Translated: CASSLALAFTDTQYF.

The V gene is TRBV10-3, the J gene TRBJ2-7; 11 nucleotides match TRBD1. The V and J ends lost 4 bases and 5 bases, in that order; junction bases with no gene match: 7. Germline CDR1 reads ENHRY; CDR2 reads SYGVKD. The CDR3 has 15 amino acids. CDR3 DNA: TGTGCCATCAGTGGGCCGGACAGGGGGCGGAACGAGCAGTACTTC. Translation: CAISGPDRGRNEQYF.

The chain recombines TRBV20-1 with TRBJ1-2; the D gene is possibly TRBD1 (6 bases). Trimming stripped 1 base from V and 5 bases from J, with 8 bases between. The germline V gene encodes CDR1 DFQATT and CDR2 SNEGSKA (reference sequence). The CDR3 runs to 12 residues. The CDR3 is CSARVGGYGYTF. For the CDR3, the DNA is TGCAGTGCTAGAGTAGGGGGATATGGCTACACCTTC.

The table lists this clonotype with many counts. The chain recombines TRBV29-1 with TRBJ2-2; tentatively, D is TRBD1 (6 bases). V was clipped by 5 bases and J by 5 bases, with 15 bases between them. Germline V gene data show CDR1 as SQVTM and CDR2 as ANQGSEA. This CDR3 spans 14 amino acids. Here the CDR3 DNA reads TGCAGCGTTAGGGACACAAGAAGTACCGGGGAGCTGTTTTTT. Its protein is CSVRDTRSTGELFF.

This clonotype was observed a handful of times. This chain links TRBV18 with TRBJ1-4, with 10 bases identical to TRBD1. The J segment lost 8 bases and the V segment lost 4 bases, leaving 7 bases of the junction unmatched. The CDR3 is 15 amino acids. CDR1 is KGHSH, CDR2 LQKENI, per germline. The CDR3 reads CASSLMGTGDEKLFF. In DNA, the CDR3 is TGTGCCAGCTCACTAATGGGGACAGGGGACGAAAAACTGTTTTTT.

This sequence joins TRBV12-5 and TRBJ2-5; 7 bases match TRBD2. The CDR3 length is 17 residues. Trimming took 2 bases from V and 5 from J; bases not matched to a gene: 14. CDR1 and CDR2 from the germline V gene are LGHNT and FRNRAP. CDR3 amino acids: CASGLPRGEAGRETQYF. The CDR3 DNA follows: TGTGCTAGTGGTTTGCCCCGAGGGGAAGCGGGGAGGGAGACCCAGTACTTC.

The rearrangement uses TRBV5-1 and TRBJ2-2; D gene ambiguous. V was shortened by 2 bases and J by 2 bases, with 7 bases between the two germline ends. Germline CDR1 SGHRS, CDR2 YFSETQ. This CDR3 has 14 amino acids. The CDR3 DNA reads TGCGCCAGCAGCTTATCGGATAACACCGGGGAGCTGTTTTTT. Translated: CASSLSDNTGELFF.

CDR3 bases: TGTGCCAGCAGTGAATGGGCAGGGGGCTATGGCTACACCTTC. Translation gives CASSEWAGGYGYTF. The rearrangement uses TRBV2 and TRBJ1-2, with 7 bases aligning to TRBD1. The length of the CDR3 is 14 residues. CDR1 is SNHLY and CDR2 is FYNNEI in the germline V gene. Trimming removed 2 bases from V and 4 bases from J; junction bases left unmatched: 4.

This chain joins TRBV2 and TRBJ2-3; D perhaps matches TRBD2 (6 bases). The V gene lost 6 bases and the J gene lost 6 bases, with 10 bases spanning the gap. This CDR3 region has 12 residues. The V gene's germline CDR1 is SNHLY and CDR2 FYNNEI. CDR3 bases: TGTGCCAGCAGGGCGGGACCTGATACGCAGTATTTT. It yields the protein CASRAGPDTQYF.

This clonotype was seen many times. V usage is TRBV4-3 and J usage is TRBJ2-5; D not resolved. The CDR3 is made up of 16 amino acids. Germline CDR1 LGHNA, CDR2 YSLEER. Trimming took 0 bases from V and 2 from J, leaving 13 bases between them. This chain's CDR3 is CASSQEIPGGQETQYF. DNA of the CDR3: TGCGCCAGCAGCCAAGAAATCCCAGGTGGGCAAGAGACCCAGTACTTC.

This clonotype has more than one count but fewer than ten. The chain combines TRBV5-6 with TRBJ2-7; 11 bases align to TRBD1. J was trimmed by 2 bases and V by 0 bases; bases with no gene match: 4. Germline V lookup: CDR1 SGHDT, CDR2 YYEEEE. The CDR3 consists of 16 residues. The CDR3 sequence: CASSLGTGGSPYEQYF. In DNA form, the CDR3 reads TGTGCCAGCAGCTTGGGGACAGGGGGCAGTCCCTACGAGCAGTACTTC.

The sample holds many counts of this clonotype. This chain uses TRBV10-3 with TRBJ1-1; no firm D call. Germline V gene lookup returns CDR1 ENHRY and CDR2 SYGVKD. The CDR3 is 13 amino acids. The V end lost 2 bases, the J end lost 3 bases, and 7 bases lay between the germline ends. For the CDR3, the DNA is TGTGCCATCAGTGAGCGGAGTTACACTGAAGCTTTCTTT. Encoded protein: CAISERSYTEAFF.

In this sample, this clonotype turned up once. This chain uses TRBV10-3 with TRBJ2-1; 15 positions agree with TRBD2. In germline, CDR1 is ENHRY, CDR2 SYGVKD. J was trimmed by 9 bases and V by 8 bases; bases with no gene match: 14. This CDR3 comprises 17 residues. CDR3 loop: CAIRTSGGERAWGEQFF. CDR3 DNA: TGTGCCATCCGGACTAGCGGGGGGGAGCGGGCGTGGGGTGAGCAGTTCTTC.

Only a few counts were recorded for this clonotype. V is TRBV7-9 and J is TRBJ1-5; D unclear. CDR3 size: 12 residues. Germline lookup yields CDR1 SEHNR and CDR2 FQNEAQ (reference sequence). V was shortened by 5 bases and J by 10 bases, with 12 bases between the two germline ends. CDR3 loop: CASSVDLRPQHF. In nucleotides, the CDR3 is TGTGCCAGCAGCGTTGACCTTCGACCCCAGCATTTT.

Details on this clonotype: In this CDR3 the conserved last residue, phenylalanine or tryptophan, is missing, so a read error is likely. The limits of the CDR3 on the DNA are not certain, so only TCRdb's listed CDR3 is given. The chain employs TRBV5-1 and TRBJ2-1; the table's D call, TRBD1, was not checked against the DNA. The germline V gene encodes CDR1 SGHRS and CDR2 YFSETQ. The CDR3 has 9 residues if both end residues are counted. The CDR3 region is CASSLGIPG.

The chain has TRBV10-3 and TRBJ1-1; D may be TRBD1 (6 bases). Trimming removed 6 bases from V and 0 bases from J, with 14 bases in between. The CDR3 length is 15 residues. Germline-derived CDR1 and CDR2 are ENHRY and SYGVKD. CDR3 sequence: CAISGDRRMNTEAFF. CDR3 nucleotides: TGTGCCATCAGCGGAGACAGGAGGATGAACACTGAAGCTTTCTTT.

The chain couples TRBV2 to TRBJ2-1; TRBD2 matches at 10 bases. V gave up 9 bases and J gave up 9 bases; unmatched junction bases: 11. The CDR3 spans 14 residues. CDR1 is SNHLY, CDR2 FYNNEI, per germline. CDR3 loop: CARGRAGGPGEQFF. The CDR3 DNA follows: TGTGCCAGGGGGCGAGCGGGGGGGCCTGGTGAGCAGTTCTTC.

This clonotype was detected only a few times. The rearrangement links TRBV2 to TRBJ2-1; 9 nucleotides align to TRBD1. The CDR3 runs to 15 residues. With 6 bases clipped from V and 7 bases from J, the junction kept 10 bases outside the gene matches. CDR1 and CDR2 (germline): SNHLY, FYNNEI. The CDR3 region is CASSSTGGVGNEQFF. CDR3 DNA: TGTGCCAGCAGCTCCACAGGGGGCGTGGGAAATGAGCAGTTCTTC.

The J gene is TRBJ1-6, the V gene TRBV25-1; D call uncertain. CDR1 and CDR2 from the germline V gene are MGHDK and SYGVNS. Trimming left V 1 base short and J 6 bases short, with 4 bases between. The CDR3 sequence is 13 residues long. As DNA, the CDR3 is TGTGCCAGCAGTGAATTTGGTAATTCACCCCTCCACTTT. Its protein is CASSEFGNSPLHF.

V gene TRBV24-1 combines with J gene TRBJ2-7; 7 positions match TRBD1. V shed 7 bases and J 0 bases; nucleotides not matched to a gene: 8. This CDR3 is built from 15 residues. Germline values: CDR1 KGHDR, CDR2 SFDVKD. CDR3 sequence: CATRYRGPSSYEQYF. As DNA, the CDR3 is TGTGCCACCAGATACAGGGGCCCAAGCTCCTACGAGCAGTACTTC.

This clonotype was observed many times. The chain has TRBV4-1 and TRBJ1-1; possibly TRBD1 for D (6 bases). V was clipped by 5 bases and J by 0 bases, with 13 bases between them. Germline-derived CDR1 and CDR2 are MGHRA and YSYEKL. The CDR3 is made up of 15 amino acids. In DNA form, the CDR3 reads TGCGCCAGCAGCGATATACAGGGAGTGAACACTGAAGCTTTCTTT. This sequence encodes CASSDIQGVNTEAFF.

This clonotype was observed many times. The gene calls are TRBV5-1 and TRBJ2-7; 11 nucleotides agree with TRBD2. The trim removed 5 bases at V and 4 bases at J, leaving 14 bases unmatched. The CDR3 has 17 amino acids. The germline CDR1 and CDR2 sequences are SGHRS and YFSETQ. The CDR3 region has the DNA TGCGCCAGCAGGGGGGTAGCGGGAGGGGTTGAAGTGTACGAGCAGTACTTC. Its protein is CASRGVAGGVEVYEQYF.

The chain is built from TRBV11-2 and TRBJ2-3; perhaps TRBD2 as D (6 bases). The CDR3 loop spans 16 amino acids. Trimming took off 0 bases at V and 11 bases at J, with 21 bases between the two ends. CDR1 is SGHAT and CDR2 is FQNNGV in the germline V gene. The CDR3 reads CASSLDPPAGYNEQYF. CDR3 nucleotides: TGTGCCAGCAGCTTAGATCCCCCAGCGGGTTACAATGAGCAGTATTTT.

The rearrangement links TRBV2 to TRBJ2-3; D gene ambiguous. Germline loops: CDR1 SNHLY, CDR2 FYNNEI. The CDR3 covers 15 residues. V lost 0 bases, J lost 5 bases, and 12 bases lay in between. This chain's CDR3 is CASSEAGFSVDTQYF. In DNA form, the CDR3 reads TGTGCCAGCAGTGAAGCGGGTTTTTCCGTAGATACGCAGTATTTT.

The chain couples TRBV11-2 to TRBJ1-1; D may be TRBD1 (5 bases). The V end lost 6 bases, the J end lost 7 bases, and 18 bases lay between the germline ends. CDR1 is SGHAT and CDR2 is FQNNGV in the germline V gene. The CDR3 length is 14 residues. CDR3 coding DNA: TGTGCCAGCAGTACCGGGACGGGATACAATGAAGCTTTCTTT. Protein product: CASSTGTGYNEAFF.

The rearrangement joins TRBV7-8 to TRBJ2-7; D is perhaps TRBD2 (5 bases). The germline V and J ends were trimmed by 5 bases and 4 bases, with 12 bases remaining between them. CDR1 is SGHVS and CDR2 is FQNEAQ in the germline V gene. This CDR3 spans 13 amino acids. The CDR3 coding sequence is TGTGCCAGCAGCCGTGACTCGGGGTACGAGCAGTACTTC. Its protein product is CASSRDSGYEQYF.

The chain employs TRBV5-1 and TRBJ1-6; the match to TRBD1 covers 7 bases. V gave up 4 bases and J gave up 8 bases; unmatched junction bases: 9. The CDR3 has 15 amino acids. Germline V gene sequence: CDR1 SGHRS, CDR2 YFSETQ. CDR3 protein: CASSLAGQEDSPLHF. DNA for the CDR3: TGCGCCAGCAGCCTCGCAGGACAGGAAGATTCACCCCTCCACTTT.

This clonotype was seen a single time. The chain couples TRBV24-1 to TRBJ2-2; possibly TRBD1 for D (6 bases). This CDR3 has 15 residues. CDR1 and CDR2 (germline): KGHDR, SFDVKD. Deletions cut 6 bases from V and 1 base from J, with 11 bases between. This chain's CDR3 is CATSLGQWNTGELFF. As DNA, the CDR3 is TGTGCCACCAGTCTAGGACAGTGGAACACCGGGGAGCTGTTTTTT.

Remarks on this clonotype: The junction shows a germline mismatch at one end, possibly a read error. CDR3 sequence reads: CASSNSGGLFF. The CDR3 region has the DNA TGTGCCAGCAGCAATAGCGGGGGGCTGTTTTTT. The V call is TRBV6-4, the J call TRBJ2-2; 9 nucleotides line up with TRBD2. CDR1 and CDR2 from the germline V gene are MRHNA and SNTAGT. This CDR3 region has 11 residues.

This clonotype has just one count. This chain connects TRBV19 to TRBJ1-6; no clear D gene. Germline CDR1 and CDR2: LNHDA and SQIVND (reference sequence). CDR3 size: 16 residues. The ends were cut back, 0 bases at V and 10 bases at J, with 16 bases in the middle. The CDR3 nucleotides read TGTGCCAGTAGTATAGATAAAGGATCCGGGAGATCACCCCTCCACTTT. Encoded protein: CASSIDKGSGRSPLHF.

In this sample, this clonotype turned up a few times. A clone one base away is much larger, so this may be a read error. The chain carries TRBV27 and TRBJ2-7; D is unresolved. From germline, CDR1 is MNHEY and CDR2 SMNVEV (reference sequence). V was cut by 7 bases and J by 2 bases, with 9 bases left in between. This CDR3 spans 12 amino acids. CDR3 bases: TGTGCCAGCATGGAAGCTCCCTACGAGCAGTACTTC. Translation gives CASMEAPYEQYF.